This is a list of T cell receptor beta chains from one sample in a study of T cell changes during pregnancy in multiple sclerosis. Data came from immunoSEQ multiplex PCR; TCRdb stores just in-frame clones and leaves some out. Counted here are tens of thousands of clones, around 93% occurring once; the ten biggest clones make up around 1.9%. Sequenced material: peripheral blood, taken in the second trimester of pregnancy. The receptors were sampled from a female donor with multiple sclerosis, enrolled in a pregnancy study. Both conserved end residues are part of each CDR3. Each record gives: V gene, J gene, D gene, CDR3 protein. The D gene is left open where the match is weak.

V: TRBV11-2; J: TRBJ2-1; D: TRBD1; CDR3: CASSLQRMGQGLTEQFF
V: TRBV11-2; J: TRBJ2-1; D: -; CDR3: CASSLDGRSYNEQFF
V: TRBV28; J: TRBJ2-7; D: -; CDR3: CASSLFPRGSYEQYF
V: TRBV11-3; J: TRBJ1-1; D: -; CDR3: CASSPQRGNTEAFF
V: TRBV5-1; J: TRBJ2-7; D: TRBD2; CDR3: CASSLVGGGYEQYF
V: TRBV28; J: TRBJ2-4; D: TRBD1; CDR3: CASSLGTARNIQYF
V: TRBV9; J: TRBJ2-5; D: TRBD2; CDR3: CASNRGEETQYF
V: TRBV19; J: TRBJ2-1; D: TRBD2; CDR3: CASSRSSGSSYNEQFF
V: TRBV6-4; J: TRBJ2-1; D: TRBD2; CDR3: CASSETSGSYNEQFF
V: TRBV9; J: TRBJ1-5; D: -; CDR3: CASSVGASRDQPQHF